Below, 11 T cell receptor beta chains from the same sample are listed, as sequenced in a study of spatial heterogeneity in lung cancer. Using its own MiXCR run on the 5' RACE reads, TCRdb lists one record per CDR3 protein. The sample contains approximately 7,800 distinct CDR3 sequences, around 8.6% of which appear only once. Time point: sample taken at primary tumor resection. This specimen consisted of PBMCs, obtained at surgery. The receptors shown here come from a male donor with early-stage non-small cell lung cancer.

This clonotype was seen repeatedly, ten times or more. This chain uses TRBV4-1 with TRBJ2-2; TRBD1 or TRBD2 may be the D gene (5 bases each). This CDR3 is built from 17 residues. V dropped 0 bases and J dropped 2 bases, with 13 bases sitting between them. CDR1 and CDR2 from the germline V gene are MGHRA and YSYEKL. The CDR3 region has the DNA TGCGCCAGCAGCCAAGATCCAGGGACCGCTAACACCGGGGAGCTGTTTTTT. It translates to CASSQDPGTANTGELFF.

CDR3: CASSLIAGGRLSTDTQYF. The CDR3 nucleotides read TGTGCCAGCAGCTTAATAGCGGGAGGCCGCCTATCCACAGATACGCAGTATTTT. This chain links TRBV11-1 with TRBJ2-3, with 10 positions matching TRBD2. Germline CDR1 SGHAT, CDR2 FQDESV (reference sequence). The CDR3 spans 18 residues. J gave up 2 bases and V 2 bases, and 10 bases lay outside the gene matches.

In its sample, this clonotype was seen many times. The CDR3 is CSARDRQGRFEAFF. In DNA, the CDR3 is TGCAGTGCTAGAGATCGACAGGGTAGGTTCGAAGCTTTCTTT. J is TRBJ1-1 and V is TRBV20-1; 7 bases fit TRBD1. V gave up 0 bases and J gave up 8 bases; unmatched junction bases: 9. In germline, CDR1 is DFQATT, CDR2 SNEGSKA (reference sequence). The CDR3 is 14 amino acids.

This clonotype occurred many times. The gene calls are TRBV27 and TRBJ2-5, with 9 bases identical to TRBD1. The CDR3 spans 15 residues. The germline V gene has CDR1 MNHEY and CDR2 SMNVEV (reference sequence). V was clipped by 3 bases and J by 6 bases; unmatched bases: 8. The CDR3 DNA follows: TGTGCCAGCAGTTTTGGGGGACAGGGCGTGAAGACCCAGTACTTC. Amino acid sequence: CASSFGGQGVKTQYF.

This clonotype occurred many times. This chain joins TRBV20-1 and TRBJ2-7, with 7 nucleotides matching TRBD2. CDR1 is DFQATT, CDR2 SNEGSKA, per germline (reference sequence). With 0 bases clipped from V and 4 bases from J, the junction kept 9 bases outside the gene matches. The CDR3 covers 15 residues. This CDR3 is CSARDISAGVYEQYF. The CDR3, as DNA: TGCAGTGCTAGAGATATCTCGGCGGGAGTTTACGAGCAGTACTTC.

In its sample, this clonotype was seen many times. The gene calls are TRBV4-1 and TRBJ2-3, with 12 bases matching TRBD2. The CDR3 sequence is 17 residues long. Per the germline V gene, CDR1 is MGHRA and CDR2 is YSYEKL. J gave up 4 bases and V 1 base, and 6 bases lay outside the gene matches. The CDR3 DNA follows: TGCGCCAGCAGCCAAGTTGGACTAGCGGGATCCGCAGATACGCAGTATTTT. Protein sequence: CASSQVGLAGSADTQYF.

This clonotype was found many times. The chain has TRBV7-2 and TRBJ2-1, with TRBD2 matching 7 bases. The CDR3 extends over 15 amino acids. From germline, CDR1 is SGHTA and CDR2 FQGNSA. The ends lost 5 bases at V and 0 bases at J; junction bases unmatched: 4. CDR3 region: CASSPSGYSYNEQFF. CDR3 in DNA: TGTGCCAGCAGCCCTAGCGGCTACTCCTACAATGAGCAGTTCTTC.

This clonotype was detected ten times or more. The V and J genes are TRBV19 and TRBJ2-3, with D tentatively TRBD2 (5 bases). The CDR3 is 17 amino acids. With 3 bases removed from V and 8 bases from J, the gap between germline ends came to 24 bases. Germline-derived CDR1 and CDR2 are LNHDA and SQIVND (reference sequence). CDR3 loop: CASSISPAAGPRGTQYF. The CDR3, as DNA: TGTGCCAGTAGTATCTCCCCTGCGGCGGGCCCACGGGGTACGCAGTATTTT.

This clonotype was found many times. J is TRBJ2-1 and V is TRBV12-3 or TRBV12-4; 9 bases fit TRBD2. The CDR3 covers 16 residues. After removal of 5 bases from V and 2 bases from J, the junction contained 7 bases not matched to a gene. The CDR3 protein is CASSNRLAAAYNEQFF. CDR3 in DNA: TGTGCCAGCAGTAACCGACTAGCGGCCGCCTACAATGAGCAGTTCTTC.

This clonotype occurred many times. The chain joins TRBV6-2 or TRBV6-3 to TRBJ2-1; perhaps TRBD2 as D (6 bases). Germline CDR1 MNHEY, CDR2 SVGEGT. V lost 6 bases to trimming and J lost 7 bases, with 19 bases between them. The CDR3 sequence is 15 residues long. CDR3 nucleotide sequence: TGTGCCAGCAGCCGACTAGTCATAAGTAAGAATGAGCAGTTCTTC. Protein product: CASSRLVISKNEQFF.

The V and J genes are TRBV6-2 or TRBV6-3 and TRBJ1-1; 8 bases are shared with TRBD1. The CDR3 spans 12 residues. Trimming removed 6 bases from V and 8 bases from J; junction bases left unmatched: 5. Germline assignment: CDR1 MNHEY and CDR2 SVGEGT. The CDR3 reads CASSDRDREAFF. The CDR3 nucleotides read TGTGCCAGCAGCGACCGGGACAGGGAAGCTTTCTTT.